This TCR beta chain is drawn from a study of Graves' ophthalmopathy and Graves' hyperthyroidism. Study outcomes and limitations: In separating ophthalmopathy from stable hyperthyroidism, a 13-signature model achieved around 85% sensitivity and around 80% specificity.

As to this clonotype: Its antigen is as yet unknown.

Trimming removed 0 bases at V and 6 bases at J, with 9 bases between. This CDR3 comprises 13 residues. Germline V gene data show CDR1 as LNHNV and CDR2 as YYDKDF (reference sequence). Ophthalmopathy was moderately-to-severely active, CAS at least 3, NOSPECS at least 4, lasting under 3 months. Serum thyroxine and TRAb, along with clinical symptoms, thyroid ultrasound and orbital computed tomography, were what diagnosis relied on. RNA transcripts provided the template for amplifying TCR beta CDR3 regions. First-round RT-PCR with HTBI primers preceded a second-round multiplex PCR. MiXCR, applied by TCRdb to the multiplex PCR reads, yields one record per CDR3 protein. The sample consists of roughly 400,000 distinct CDR3 sequences, around 20% of them appearing once.

The receptor's source is a woman between 18 and 29 years old with Graves' ophthalmopathy. Sequencing was done on a sample of peripheral blood. This sequence joins TRBV15 and TRBJ2-7; D call uncertain. The CDR3 region is CATSRDLSSEQYF. DNA for the CDR3: TGTGCCACCAGCAGAGATCTGAGCTCCGAGCAGTACTTC.